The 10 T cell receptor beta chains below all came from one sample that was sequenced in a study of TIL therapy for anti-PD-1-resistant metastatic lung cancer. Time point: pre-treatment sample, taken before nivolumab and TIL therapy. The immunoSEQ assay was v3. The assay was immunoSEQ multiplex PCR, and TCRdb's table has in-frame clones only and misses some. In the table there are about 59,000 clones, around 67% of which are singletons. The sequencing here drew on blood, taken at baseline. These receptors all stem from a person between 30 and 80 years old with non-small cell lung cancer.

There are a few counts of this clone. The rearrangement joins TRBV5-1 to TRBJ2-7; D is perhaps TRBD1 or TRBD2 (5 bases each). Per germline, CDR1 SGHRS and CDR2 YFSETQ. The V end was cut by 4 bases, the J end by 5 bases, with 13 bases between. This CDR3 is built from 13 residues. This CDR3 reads CASSARGVHEQYF. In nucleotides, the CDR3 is TGCGCCAGCAGCGCGAGGGGAGTCCACGAGCAGTACTTC.

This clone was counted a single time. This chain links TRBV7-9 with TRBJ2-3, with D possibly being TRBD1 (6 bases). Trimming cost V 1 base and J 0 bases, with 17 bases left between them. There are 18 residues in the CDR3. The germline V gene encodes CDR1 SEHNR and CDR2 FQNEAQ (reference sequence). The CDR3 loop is CASSLGLQGARSTDTQYF. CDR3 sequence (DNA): TGTGCCAGCAGCTTAGGGTTACAGGGAGCGAGGAGCACAGATACGCAGTATTTT.

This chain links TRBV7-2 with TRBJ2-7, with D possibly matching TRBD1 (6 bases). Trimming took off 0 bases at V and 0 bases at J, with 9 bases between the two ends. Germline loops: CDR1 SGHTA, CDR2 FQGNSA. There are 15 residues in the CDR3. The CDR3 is CASSLAQGRSYEQYF. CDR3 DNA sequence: TGTGCCAGCAGCTTAGCGCAGGGGCGCTCCTACGAGCAGTACTTC.

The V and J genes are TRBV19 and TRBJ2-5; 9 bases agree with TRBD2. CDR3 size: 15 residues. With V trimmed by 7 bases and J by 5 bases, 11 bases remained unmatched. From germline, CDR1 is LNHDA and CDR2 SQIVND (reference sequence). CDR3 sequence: CASTSRLAGSETQYF. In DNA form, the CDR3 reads TGTGCCAGTACTTCTCGCCTAGCGGGGTCGGAGACCCAGTACTTC.

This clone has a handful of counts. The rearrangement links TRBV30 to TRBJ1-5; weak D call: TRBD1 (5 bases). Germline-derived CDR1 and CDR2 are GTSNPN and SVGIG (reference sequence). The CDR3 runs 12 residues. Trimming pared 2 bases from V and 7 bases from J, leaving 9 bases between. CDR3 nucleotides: TGTGCCTGGAGTCGGGGGAGCCAGCCCCAGCATTTT. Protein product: CAWSRGSQPQHF.

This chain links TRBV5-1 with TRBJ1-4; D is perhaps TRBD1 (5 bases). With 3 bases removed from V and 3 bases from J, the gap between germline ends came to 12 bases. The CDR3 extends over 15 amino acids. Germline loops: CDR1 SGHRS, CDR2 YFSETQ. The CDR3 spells CASSSSRASNEKLFF. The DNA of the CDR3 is TGCGCCAGCAGCTCCTCCAGGGCCTCTAATGAAAAACTGTTTTTT.

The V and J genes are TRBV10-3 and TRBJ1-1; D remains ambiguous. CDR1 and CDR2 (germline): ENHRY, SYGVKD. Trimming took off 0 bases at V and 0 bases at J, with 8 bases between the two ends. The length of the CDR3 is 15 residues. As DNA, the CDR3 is TGTGCCATCAGTGAGTCTTTCACGATGAACACTGAAGCTTTCTTT. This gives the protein CAISESFTMNTEAFF.

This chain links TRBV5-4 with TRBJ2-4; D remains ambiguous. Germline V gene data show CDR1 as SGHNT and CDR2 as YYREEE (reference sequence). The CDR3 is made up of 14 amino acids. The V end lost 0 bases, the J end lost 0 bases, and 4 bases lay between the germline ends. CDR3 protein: CASSLDLAKNIQYF. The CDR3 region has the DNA TGTGCCAGCAGCTTGGATCTAGCCAAAAACATTCAGTACTTC.

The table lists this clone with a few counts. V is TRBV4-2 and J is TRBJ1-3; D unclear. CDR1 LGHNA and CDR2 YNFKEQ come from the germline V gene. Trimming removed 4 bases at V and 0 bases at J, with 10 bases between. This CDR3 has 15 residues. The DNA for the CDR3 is TGTGCCAGCAGCCCCACAGAGAGCTCTGGAAACACCATATATTTT. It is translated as CASSPTESSGNTIYF.

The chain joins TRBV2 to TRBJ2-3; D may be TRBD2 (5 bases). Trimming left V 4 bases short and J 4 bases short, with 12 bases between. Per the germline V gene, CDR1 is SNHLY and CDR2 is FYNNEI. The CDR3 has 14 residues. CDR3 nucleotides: TGTGCCAGCAGTGCGGGTCTAGCTTCAGATACGCAGTATTTT. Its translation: CASSAGLASDTQYF.